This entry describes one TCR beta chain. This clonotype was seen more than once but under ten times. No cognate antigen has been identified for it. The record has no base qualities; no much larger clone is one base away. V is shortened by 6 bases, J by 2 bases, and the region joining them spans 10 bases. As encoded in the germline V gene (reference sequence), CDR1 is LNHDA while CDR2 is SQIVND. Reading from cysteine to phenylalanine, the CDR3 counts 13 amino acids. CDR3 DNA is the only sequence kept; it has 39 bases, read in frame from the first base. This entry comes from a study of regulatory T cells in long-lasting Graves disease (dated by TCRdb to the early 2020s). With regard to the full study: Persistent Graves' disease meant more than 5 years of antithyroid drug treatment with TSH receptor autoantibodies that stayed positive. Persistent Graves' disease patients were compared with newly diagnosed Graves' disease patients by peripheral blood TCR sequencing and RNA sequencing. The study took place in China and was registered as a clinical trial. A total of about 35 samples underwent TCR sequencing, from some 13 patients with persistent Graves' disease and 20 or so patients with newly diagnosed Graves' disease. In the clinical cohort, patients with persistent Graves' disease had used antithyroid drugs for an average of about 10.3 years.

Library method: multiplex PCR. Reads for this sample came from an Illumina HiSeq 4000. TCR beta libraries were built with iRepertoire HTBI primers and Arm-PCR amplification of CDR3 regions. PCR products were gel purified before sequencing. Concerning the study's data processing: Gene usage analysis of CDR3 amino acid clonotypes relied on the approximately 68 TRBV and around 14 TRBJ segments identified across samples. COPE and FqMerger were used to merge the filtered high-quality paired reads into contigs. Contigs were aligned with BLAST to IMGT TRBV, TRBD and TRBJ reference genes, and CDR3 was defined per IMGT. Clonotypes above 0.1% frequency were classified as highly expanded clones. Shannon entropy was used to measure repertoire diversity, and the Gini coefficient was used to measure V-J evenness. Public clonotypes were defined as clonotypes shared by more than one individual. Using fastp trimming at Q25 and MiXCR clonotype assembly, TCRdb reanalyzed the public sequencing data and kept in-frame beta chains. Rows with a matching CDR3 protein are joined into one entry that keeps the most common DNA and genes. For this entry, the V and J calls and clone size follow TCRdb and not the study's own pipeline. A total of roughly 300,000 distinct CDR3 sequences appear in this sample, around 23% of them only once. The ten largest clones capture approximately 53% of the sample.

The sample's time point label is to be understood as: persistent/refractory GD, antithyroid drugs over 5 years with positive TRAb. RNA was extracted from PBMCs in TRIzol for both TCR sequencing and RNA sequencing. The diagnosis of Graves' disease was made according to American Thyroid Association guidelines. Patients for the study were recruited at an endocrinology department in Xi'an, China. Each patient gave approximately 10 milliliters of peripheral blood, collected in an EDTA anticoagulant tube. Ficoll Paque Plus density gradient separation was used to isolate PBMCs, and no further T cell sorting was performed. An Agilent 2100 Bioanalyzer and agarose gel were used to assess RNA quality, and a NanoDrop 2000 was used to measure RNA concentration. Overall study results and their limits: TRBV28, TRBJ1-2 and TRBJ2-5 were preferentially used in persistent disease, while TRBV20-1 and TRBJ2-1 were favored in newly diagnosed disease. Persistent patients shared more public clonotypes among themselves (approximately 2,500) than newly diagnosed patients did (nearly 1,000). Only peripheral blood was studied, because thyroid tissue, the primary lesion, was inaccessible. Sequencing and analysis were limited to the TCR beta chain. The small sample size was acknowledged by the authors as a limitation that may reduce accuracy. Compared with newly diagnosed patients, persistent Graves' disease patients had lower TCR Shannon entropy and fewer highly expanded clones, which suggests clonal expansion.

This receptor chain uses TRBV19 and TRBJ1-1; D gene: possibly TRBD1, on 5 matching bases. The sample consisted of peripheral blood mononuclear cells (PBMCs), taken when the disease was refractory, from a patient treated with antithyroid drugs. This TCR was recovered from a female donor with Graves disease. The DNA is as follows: TGTGCCAGTAGACCGGGACCAAACACTGAAGCTTTCTTT. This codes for CASRPGPNTEAFF.